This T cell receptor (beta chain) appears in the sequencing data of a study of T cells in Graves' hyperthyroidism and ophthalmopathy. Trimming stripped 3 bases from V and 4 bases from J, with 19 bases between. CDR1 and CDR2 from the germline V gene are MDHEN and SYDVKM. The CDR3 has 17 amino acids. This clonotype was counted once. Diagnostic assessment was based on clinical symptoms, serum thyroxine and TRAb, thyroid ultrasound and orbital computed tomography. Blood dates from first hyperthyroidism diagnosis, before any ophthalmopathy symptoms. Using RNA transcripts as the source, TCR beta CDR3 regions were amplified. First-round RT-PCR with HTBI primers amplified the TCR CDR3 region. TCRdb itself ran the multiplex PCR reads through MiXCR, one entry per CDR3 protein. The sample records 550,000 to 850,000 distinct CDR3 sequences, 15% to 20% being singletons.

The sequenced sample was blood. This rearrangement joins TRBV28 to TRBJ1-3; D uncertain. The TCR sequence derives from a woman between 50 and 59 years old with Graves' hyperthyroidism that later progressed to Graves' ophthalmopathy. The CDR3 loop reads CASSLSVPGSAGNTIYF. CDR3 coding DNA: TGTGCCAGCAGTTTGTCGGTACCCGGGAGCGCGGGAAACACCATATATTTT.